The entry below describes one T cell receptor beta chain. The antigen remains unidentified. All TRB cDNA libraries came from 5' RACE performed with UMI labels. One entry per CDR3 protein, without DNA, is what TCRdb gives after re-calling the 5' RACE reads. Its listing shows about 4,900 distinct CDR3 sequences. This sample was taken from a study of CXCR3-negative and CXCR3-positive naive CD8 T cells. Findings and limits, study-wide: Naive CXCR3-positive and CXCR3-negative cells shared TRBV-TRBJ usage; memory cells diverged. Much lower diversity was found in memory CD8+ cells, while both naive subsets had comparably high diversity. Hydrophobicity of TRB CDR3s was greater in CXCR3-positive naive cells than in CXCR3-negative naive cells.

Sample: naive CXCR3+ CD8+ T cells from blood. Specified subset: CD45RO-CCR7+CD27+CD95- naive CD8+ T cells expressing CXCR3 (TNR3+). The sequence was obtained from a human donor in good health. Some clones in this sample may be carry-over from other donors' samples.

The CDR3 here is CASSQGTGRFETQYF. The gene calls are TRBV3-1 and TRBJ2-5; TCRdb calls TRBD1, which cannot be checked without DNA. Germline-derived CDR1 and CDR2 are LGHDT and YNNKEL (reference sequence). The CDR3 covers 15 residues.